This T cell receptor beta chain was profiled in a study of PD-L1 blockade in urothelial cancer. General study results and limits: At the 3-week point, tumor-associated blood clones expanded more in durable-benefit patients.

The repertoire was sequenced with immunoSEQ multiplex PCR; TCRdb's copy has only in-frame clones and lacks some. The table includes 50,000 to 75,000 clones, about 81% detected once. Time point indicated: pretreatment peripheral blood. In the case of this clone: Its antigen is currently unknown.

The sample here was PBMCs, taken around atezolizumab (anti-PD-L1) treatment. The sequence derives from a man between 65 and 85 years old with urothelial cancer.

CDR3 residues: CASSFPGQGETQYF. The DNA of the CDR3 is TGTGCCAGCAGCTTCCCGGGACAGGGGGAGACCCAGTACTTC. This rearrangement joins TRBV11-3 to TRBJ2-5, with 10 bases lining up with TRBD1. The CDR3 runs 14 residues. J gave up 5 bases and V 3 bases, and 3 bases lay outside the gene matches. The germline gives CDR1 SGHNT, CDR2 YENEEA. Variable domain in full (rest from reference TRBV11-3 and TRBJ2-5): EAGVVQSPRYKIIEKKQPVAFWCNPISGHNTLYWYLQNLGQGPELLIRYENEEAVDDSQLPKDRFSAERLKGVDSTLKIQPAELGDSAVYLCASSFPGQGETQYFGPGTRLLVL.